The entry that follows covers one TCR beta chain sequence. The protocol was immunoSEQ multiplex PCR, while the TCRdb copy is restricted to in-frame clones and leaves out a portion. The repertoire holds about 28,000 clones, with more than 85% as singletons. This record comes from a study of OX40 agonist ivuxolimab in advanced cancers. The length of the CDR3 is 13 residues. V lost 5 bases and J lost 6, with 14 bases in between. The germline V gene encodes CDR1 MNHEY and CDR2 SVGAGI. V is TRBV6-5 and J is TRBJ2-7, with TRBD2 as a possible D gene (6 bases). This TCR derives from an adult with an advanced solid tumor such as melanoma, head and neck, liver or kidney cancer. The starting material was CD4+ or CD8+ T cells sorted from blood, obtained in a trial of the OX40 agonist ivuxolimab. CDR3 loop: CASSARESGEQYF. The DNA of the CDR3 is TGTGCCAGCAGTGCTCGGGAGTCCGGCGAGCAGTACTTC.